What follows are 10 T cell receptor beta chains derived from one specimen sequenced in a study of identical twins (dated by TCRdb to about 2016). Library generation was performed with 5' RACE. The data were produced on an Illumina HiSeq 2000. TCRdb trimmed the raw reads at Q25, called clones with MiXCR and kept productive beta chains. Rows are unified per CDR3 protein, each entry keeping the most common DNA and genes. In all, the sample holds fewer than 250,000 distinct CDR3 sequences, and 5.5% to 7% of those were seen once. The ten largest clones add up to about 3.6% of the sample. The same sample was also used in a study of yellow fever vaccine responses in identical twins.

Sequencing was carried out using memory (CD45RO+) T cells sorted from blood. In light of the paper, this sample's cell subset or site label describes: CD45RO+ enriched T cells. The receptors derive from a woman aged 18-29 years in good health.

This clonotype has at least ten counts. V is TRBV4-2 and J is TRBJ1-1, with 9 bases identical to TRBD1. Germline CDR1 reads LGHNA; CDR2 reads YNFKEQ. The CDR3 consists of 16 residues. With 4 bases clipped from V and 4 bases from J, the junction kept 10 bases outside the gene matches. CDR3 coding DNA: TGTGCCAGCAGCCCAACCGAGGACAGGGGTGGCACTGAAGCTTTCTTT. Translation gives CASSPTEDRGGTEAFF.

This chain links TRBV12-3 or TRBV12-4 with TRBJ2-1; 8 bases agree with TRBD2. CDR3 size: 14 residues. The junction had 10 bases not matched to a gene; V was cut back by 7 bases and J by 8 bases. Here the CDR3 DNA reads TGTGCCAGCACCCGCGCGGGAGGAGGACATGAGCAGTTCTTC. Residues: CASTRAGGGHEQFF.

There are many counts of this clonotype. The chain carries TRBV24-1 and TRBJ2-6; the D is unclear. The CDR3 spans 15 residues. The germline gives CDR1 KGHDR, CDR2 SFDVKD. The V gene lost 2 bases and the J gene lost 5 bases, with 9 bases spanning the gap. CDR3 region: CATSDSFLRANVLTF. CDR3 in DNA: TGTGCCACCAGTGATTCCTTCCTTAGGGCCAACGTCCTGACTTTC.

This chain joins TRBV5-4 and TRBJ2-1, with TRBD2 matching over 8 bases. The CDR3 length is 13 residues. The germline V gene has CDR1 SGHNT and CDR2 YYREEE (reference sequence). The V segment lost 4 bases and the J segment 10 bases; nucleotides outside the gene matches: 7. The CDR3 protein is CASSPWTSREQFF. CDR3 coding DNA: TGTGCCAGCAGCCCCTGGACTAGCAGGGAGCAGTTCTTC.

This clonotype was detected many times. Germline and junction disagree at one end, which may indicate a read error. The chain couples TRBV10-3 to TRBJ1-1; unclear D gene. Germline V gene lookup returns CDR1 ENHRY and CDR2 SYGVKD. CDR3 length: 14 amino acids. The CDR3 spells CATSATETNTEAFF. The CDR3 DNA reads TGTGCCACCAGTGCCACCGAAACCAACACTGAAGCTTTCTTT.

The chain recombines TRBV9 with TRBJ2-5; no clear D. The V end was cut by 4 bases, the J end by 2 bases, with 12 bases between. There are 14 residues in the CDR3. Per the germline V gene, CDR1 is SGDLS and CDR2 is YYNGEE. CDR3: CASSLGWKQETQYF. CDR3 coding DNA: TGTGCCAGCAGCCTGGGCTGGAAACAAGAGACCCAGTACTTC.

This clonotype was seen ten or more times. V usage is TRBV14 and J usage is TRBJ2-3; TRBD2 aligns across 8 bases. This CDR3 spans 16 amino acids. Per the germline V gene, CDR1 is SGHDN and CDR2 is FVKESK. V trimming: 1 base; J trimming: 0 bases; junction bases outside the gene matches: 3. DNA of the CDR3: TGTGCCAGCAGCCAAGGCTCTAGCGGGAGCACAGATACGCAGTATTTT. As protein: CASSQGSSGSTDTQYF.

The chain is built from TRBV18 and TRBJ2-7; 7 bases fit TRBD1. This CDR3 is built from 14 residues. Germline trimming cut 3 bases from V and 3 bases from J; bases unmatched to any gene: 5. CDR1 and CDR2 from the germline V gene are KGHSH and LQKENI. In DNA, the CDR3 is TGTGCCAGCTCACCCGACAGGGTGCGCTACGAGCAGTACTTC. Residues: CASSPDRVRYEQYF.

This clonotype turned up a few times. The chain recombines TRBV28 with TRBJ1-5, with TRBD1 matching 7 bases. V shed 6 bases and J 2 bases; nucleotides not matched to a gene: 10. The V gene's germline CDR1 is MDHEN and CDR2 SYDVKM. This CDR3 region has 16 residues. This CDR3 reads CASSRGGAFGNQPQHF. CDR3 sequence (DNA): TGTGCCAGCAGCCGAGGGGGCGCGTTTGGCAATCAGCCCCAGCATTTT.

The CDR3, as DNA: TGTGCCAGCAGCCTTTGGACTGAGAATGGCTACACCTTC. It specifies CASSLWTENGYTF. The rearrangement uses TRBV3-1 and TRBJ1-2; D uncertain. There are 13 residues in the CDR3. Germline CDR1 reads LGHDT; CDR2 reads YNNKEL (reference sequence). Trimming cost V 4 bases and J 6 bases, with 12 bases left between them.